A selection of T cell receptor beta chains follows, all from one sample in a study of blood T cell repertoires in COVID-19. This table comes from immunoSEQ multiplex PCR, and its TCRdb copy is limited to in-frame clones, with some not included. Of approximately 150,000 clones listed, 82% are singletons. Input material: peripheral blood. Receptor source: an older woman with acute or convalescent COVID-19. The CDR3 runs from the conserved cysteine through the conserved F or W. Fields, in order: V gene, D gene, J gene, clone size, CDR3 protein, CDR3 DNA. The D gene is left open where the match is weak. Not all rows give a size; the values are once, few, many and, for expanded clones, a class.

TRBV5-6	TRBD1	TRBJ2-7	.	CASSSLGQSNYEQYF	TGTGCCAGCAGCTCCCTGGGACAGAGTAACTACGAGCAGTACTTC
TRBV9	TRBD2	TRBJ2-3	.	CASSVVREGTQYF	TGTGCCAGCAGCGTAGTCAGGGAGGGTACGCAGTATTTT
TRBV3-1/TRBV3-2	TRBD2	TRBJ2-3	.	CASPGTSGDTDTQYF	TGTGCCAGTCCCGGGACTAGCGGAGACACAGATACGCAGTATTTT
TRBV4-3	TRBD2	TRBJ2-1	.	CASSLLAGVSEQFF	TGCGCCAGCAGCCTACTAGCGGGAGTTAGTGAGCAGTTCTTC
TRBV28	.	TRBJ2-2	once	CASSLPGQVTGELFF	TGTGCCAGCAGTTTACCGGGACAAGTCACCGGGGAGCTGTTTTTT
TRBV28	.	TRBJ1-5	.	CASSLTGYSNQPQHF	TGTGCCAGCAGTTTAACAGGATATAGCAATCAGCCCCAGCATTTT
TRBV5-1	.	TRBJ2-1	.	CASSSGQNNEQFF	TGCGCCAGCAGCTCGGGACAAAACAATGAGCAGTTCTTC
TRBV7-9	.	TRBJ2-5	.	CASSLGGTRIETQYF	TGTGCCAGCAGCTTAGGGGGTACTAGGATCGAGACCCAGTACTTC
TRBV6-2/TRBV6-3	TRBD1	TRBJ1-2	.	CASSYSGTGHQGYTF	TGTGCCAGCAGTTACAGTGGGACAGGGCATCAAGGCTACACCTTC
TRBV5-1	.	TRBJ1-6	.	CASSYRESSYNSPLHF	TGCGCCAGCAGTTACAGGGAAAGCTCCTATAATTCACCCCTCCACTTT
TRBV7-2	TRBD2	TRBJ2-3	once	CASSWTSGSIDTQYF	TGTGCCAGCAGCTGGACTAGCGGGAGTATAGATACGCAGTATTTT
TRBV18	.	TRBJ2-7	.	CASSPPSVHEQYF	TGTGCCAGCTCACCACCGTCAGTCCACGAGCAGTACTTC
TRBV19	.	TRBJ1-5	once	CATTHTSNQPQHF	TGTGCCACCACGCACACTAGCAATCAGCCCCAGCATTTT
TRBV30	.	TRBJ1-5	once	CAWSVGDGGNQPQHF	TGTGCCTGGAGTGTAGGAGACGGGGGCAATCAGCCCCAGCATTTT
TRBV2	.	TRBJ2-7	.	CASSESYSYEQYF	TGTGCCAGCAGTGAATCCTACAGCTACGAGCAGTACTTC
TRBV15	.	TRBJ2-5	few	CATSRDFTRGAGETQYF	TGTGCCACCAGCAGAGATTTTACCCGGGGTGCGGGGGAGACCCAGTACTTC
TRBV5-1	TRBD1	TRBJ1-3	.	CASSSTGSSGNTIYF	TGCGCCAGCAGCTCGACAGGGTCGTCTGGAAACACCATATATTTT
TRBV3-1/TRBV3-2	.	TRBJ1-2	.	CASSPRQSNYGYTF	TGTGCCAGCAGCCCCCGACAGTCTAACTATGGCTACACCTTC
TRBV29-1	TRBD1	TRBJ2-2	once	CSVEKTGVTGELFF	TGCAGCGTTGAAAAGACAGGGGTCACCGGGGAGCTGTTTTTT
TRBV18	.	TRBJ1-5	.	CASSPSGVNNQPQHF	TGTGCCAGCTCACCTTCGGGAGTGAACAATCAGCCCCAGCATTTT
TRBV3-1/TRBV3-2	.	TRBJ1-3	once	CASARKGLYSGNTIYF	TGTGCCAGCGCTCGAAAGGGGTTATACTCTGGAAACACCATATATTTT
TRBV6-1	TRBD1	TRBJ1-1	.	CASSLPQGTEAFF	TGTGCCAGCAGCCTCCCACAGGGGACTGAAGCTTTCTTT
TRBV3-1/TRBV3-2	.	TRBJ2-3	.	CASSQDGPRDTHTDTQYF	TGTGCCAGCAGCCAAGATGGGCCCCGGGACACCCACACAGATACGCAGTATTTT
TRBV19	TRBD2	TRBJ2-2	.	CASYMGLSDTGELFF	TGTGCCAGTTATATGGGACTAAGCGACACCGGGGAGCTGTTTTTT
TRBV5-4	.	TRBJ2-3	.	CASSLEIASDTQYF	TGTGCCAGCAGCTTGGAAATAGCGTCAGATACGCAGTATTTT
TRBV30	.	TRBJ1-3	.	CAWSPDFYSGNTIYF	TGTGCCTGGAGCCCTGATTTCTACTCTGGAAACACCATATATTTT
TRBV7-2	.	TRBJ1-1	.	CASSLVAGLNTEAFF	TGTGCCAGCAGCTTAGTCGCAGGCCTGAACACTGAAGCTTTCTTT
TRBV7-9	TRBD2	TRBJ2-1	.	CASSLGGGGGVNEQFF	TGTGCCAGCAGCTTAGGGGGCGGCGGGGGAGTCAATGAGCAGTTCTTC
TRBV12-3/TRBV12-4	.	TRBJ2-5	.	CASSLEGETQYF	TGTGCCAGCAGTTTGGAGGGGGAGACCCAGTACTTC
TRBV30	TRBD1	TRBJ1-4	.	CAWSHTGEGEKLFF	TGTGCCTGGAGTCATACAGGGGAAGGTGAAAAACTGTTTTTT
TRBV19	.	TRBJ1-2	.	CASRQGPYNYGYTF	TGTGCCAGTAGACAGGGTCCCTATAACTATGGCTACACCTTC
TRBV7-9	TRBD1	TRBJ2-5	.	CASSSGQGGVETQYF	TGTGCCAGCAGCTCCGGACAGGGGGGTGTAGAGACCCAGTACTTC
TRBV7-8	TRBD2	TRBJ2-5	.	CASSFMKRLAGIQETQYF	TGTGCCAGCAGCTTTATGAAGCGGCTAGCGGGTATCCAAGAGACCCAGTACTTC
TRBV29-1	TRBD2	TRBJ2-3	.	CSVEDVTAGPDTQYF	TGCAGCGTTGAAGATGTTACAGCGGGGCCCGATACGCAGTATTTT
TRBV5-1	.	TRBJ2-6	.	CASKESGANVLTF	TGCGCCAGCAAAGAGTCTGGGGCCAACGTCCTGACTTTC
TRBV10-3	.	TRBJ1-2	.	CAISEEDNYGYTF	TGTGCCATCAGTGAAGAGGATAACTATGGCTACACCTTC
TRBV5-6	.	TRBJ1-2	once	CASSFGGAAGGYTF	TGTGCCAGCAGCTTTGGCGGTGCAGCGGGTGGCTACACCTTC